This is a list of T cell receptor beta chains from one sample in a study of blood T cell repertoires in COVID-19. Produced via immunoSEQ multiplex PCR; TCRdb's table is partial and in-frame only. The profile shows about 230,000 clones, over 80% of them singletons. The sequenced material came from peripheral blood. These receptors came from a woman aged 70-85 years with active or convalescent COVID-19. The CDR3 runs from the conserved cysteine through the conserved F or W. D genes are given only for firm matches. Clone size appears in some rows only: once, few, many, or a class for an expanded clone.

J gene,clone size,D gene,V gene,CDR3 DNA,CDR3 protein
TRBJ1-5,-,TRBD1,TRBV28,TGTGCCAGCAGTTTACCCCAGGGCCAGGGGGAACAGCCCCAGCATTTT,CASSLPQGQGEQPQHF
TRBJ2-7,-,TRBD2,TRBV15,TGTGCCACCAGACCTAGCGGAGCGGCGGACGAGCAGTACTTC,CATRPSGAADEQYF
TRBJ2-5,-,TRBD1,TRBV19,TGTGCCAGTAGCCCGGGACAGGGAGGAGAGACCCAGTACTTC,CASSPGQGGETQYF
TRBJ1-2,-,-,TRBV6-6,TGTGCCAGCAGTGGGGAGGGCCAGGGATATAACTATGGCTACACCTTC,CASSGEGQGYNYGYTF
TRBJ1-2,once,TRBD1,TRBV7-2,TGTGCCGCCCGACCAACCGGGACAGGGGGCGCCTATGGCTACACCTTC,CAARPTGTGGAYGYTF
TRBJ1-2,-,TRBD1,TRBV4-1,TGCGCCAGCAGCCAAGGGGGGACAGGGGGAGGCTACACCTTC,CASSQGGTGGGYTF
TRBJ1-1,-,TRBD1,TRBV27,TGTGCCAGCAGTAAAGACAGGGGGGGAACTGAAGCTTTCTTT,CASSKDRGGTEAFF
TRBJ2-3,-,TRBD1,TRBV5-6,TGTGCCAGCAGCCGGGACAGGGGGCCGGATACGCAGTATTTT,CASSRDRGPDTQYF
TRBJ2-7,-,TRBD1,TRBV5-4,TGTGCCAGCAGCTTGAACAGGGGCGTCTACGAGCAGTACTTC,CASSLNRGVYEQYF
TRBJ2-1,-,TRBD2,TRBV6-5,TGTGCCAGCACCGCGGGAGATGAGCAGTTCTTC,CASTAGDEQFF
TRBJ2-1,-,-,TRBV18,TGTGCCAGCTCACCAGGCACGCCCTACAATGAGCAGTTCTTC,CASSPGTPYNEQFF
TRBJ2-2,once,-,TRBV7-8,TGTGCCAGCAGCTTTACACGGAACACCGGGGAGCTGTTTTTT,CASSFTRNTGELFF
TRBJ1-1,-,-,TRBV19,TGTGCCAGTAGTATCAAGGCAGGGAACACTGAAGCTTTCTTT,CASSIKAGNTEAFF
TRBJ2-7,once,TRBD1,TRBV7-8,TGTGCCAGCAGCCTGAGGGGACAGGGGGGTCGGGAGCAGTACTTC,CASSLRGQGGREQYF
TRBJ2-3,-,TRBD2,TRBV20-1,TGCAGTGCTAGTGACTTAGCGGGAGCCACAGATACGCAGTATTTT,CSASDLAGATDTQYF
TRBJ2-7,-,TRBD1,TRBV9,TGTGCCAGCAGCGTACGGACAGGGTTCTACGAGCAGTACTTC,CASSVRTGFYEQYF
TRBJ2-1,-,-,TRBV24-1,TGTGCCACCAGTGATTCCGTAGCGGACTACAATGAGCAGTTCTTC,CATSDSVADYNEQFF
TRBJ1-5,few,TRBD1,TRBV18,TGTGCCAGCTCACCCGGGACAGAACAGCCCCAGCATTTT,CASSPGTEQPQHF
TRBJ2-1,once,TRBD2,TRBV27,TGTGCCAGCAGTCCGAGACTAGCGGGAGGATACAATGAGCAGTTCTTC,CASSPRLAGGYNEQFF
TRBJ2-1,few,-,TRBV3-1/TRBV3-2,TGTGCCAGCAGCCAGGAGTACACCTACAATGAGCAGTTCTTC,CASSQEYTYNEQFF
TRBJ2-7,-,TRBD1,TRBV6-5,TGTGCCAGCAGTTACTCGTGGACAGGGGGCTACGAGCAGTACTTC,CASSYSWTGGYEQYF
TRBJ2-5,-,TRBD1,TRBV2,TGTGCCAGCAGTCCGGGACAGGGGGCAGAGACCCAGTACTTC,CASSPGQGAETQYF
TRBJ2-2,-,-,TRBV5-6,TGTGCCAGCAGTAGAGGCAGGGCGAACACCGGGGAGCTGTTTTTT,CASSRGRANTGELFF
TRBJ2-5,-,TRBD2,TRBV5-5,TGTGCCAGCAGCTTTAGCGGGAACGGGTGGACCCAGTACTTC,CASSFSGNGWTQYF